This section outlines one T cell receptor beta chain sequence together with its context. The assay was immunoSEQ multiplex PCR, and TCRdb's table has in-frame clones only and misses some. Of about 160,000 clones in the sample, about 86% were seen once. These data are taken from a study of blood T cell repertoires in COVID-19. The length of the CDR3 is 14 residues. The ends lost 6 bases at V and 2 bases at J; junction bases unmatched: 4. CDR1 SEHNR and CDR2 FQNEAQ come from the germline V gene (reference sequence). The chain links TRBV7-9 to TRBJ1-1; 9 positions match TRBD1. The source is a woman in her 70s with COVID-19, enrolled during active disease. Sequences were obtained from peripheral blood. The CDR3 sequence is CASRQTGGNTEAFF. The CDR3 coding sequence is TGTGCCAGCAGGCAGACAGGGGGAAACACTGAAGCTTTCTTT.